The 8 T cell receptor beta chains given below trace back to one sample, sequenced in a study of T cell responses to AZD1222 COVID-19 vaccine. Repertoires were generated with immunoSEQ multiplex PCR, while TCRdb's copy carries only in-frame clones and drops some. The sample includes approximately 130,000 clones, roughly 93% of them seen just once. The sequenced sample was peripheral blood, obtained on day 0 of AZD1222 vaccination. These receptors came from an adult in good health.

About this clone itself: Within the sample, other DNA sequences also encode this same CDR3. The chain combines TRBV12-3 or TRBV12-4 with TRBJ2-1; D is unresolved. The CDR3 runs to 12 residues. The germline V and J ends were trimmed by 0 bases and 7 bases, with 4 bases remaining between them. CDR3 in amino acids: CASSLAGNEQFF. For the CDR3, the DNA is TGTGCCAGCAGTTTAGCGGGAAATGAGCAGTTCTTC.

The V call is TRBV15, the J call TRBJ1-1; 10 nucleotides line up with TRBD1. The CDR3 spans 14 residues. With 3 bases clipped from V and 6 bases from J, the junction kept 4 bases outside the gene matches. CDR1 and CDR2 (germline): LNHNV, YYDKDF (reference sequence). The chain's CDR3 is CATSRGQGYAEAFF. CDR3 DNA sequence: TGTGCCACCAGCAGGGGACAGGGGTACGCTGAAGCTTTCTTT.

The chain couples TRBV29-1 to TRBJ1-2, with TRBD1 as a possible D gene (6 bases). V was shortened by 7 bases and J by 2 bases, with 14 bases between the two germline ends. Germline V gene sequence: CDR1 SQVTM, CDR2 ANQGSEA. The CDR3 spans 13 residues. CDR3 sequence reads: CSDRQAQNYGYTF. CDR3 nucleotides: TGCAGCGATCGACAGGCGCAGAACTATGGCTACACCTTC.

A few counts support this clone. The chain links TRBV28 to TRBJ2-7; 8 nucleotides align to TRBD1. V was pared by 2 bases and J by 8 bases, with 11 bases of the junction left unmatched. CDR3 size: 15 residues. Germline V gene lookup returns CDR1 MDHEN and CDR2 SYDVKM. CDR3 amino acids: CASSLRPGTGIQQYF. Written as DNA, the CDR3 is TGTGCCAGCAGTTTACGCCCTGGGACAGGCATTCAGCAGTACTTC.

The chain links TRBV2 to TRBJ1-6; 8 bases match TRBD1. After removal of 7 bases from V and 7 bases from J, the junction contained 9 bases not matched to a gene. Per germline, CDR1 SNHLY and CDR2 FYNNEI. This CDR3 has 15 residues. CDR3 region: CASTPGTGENSPLHF. CDR3 bases: TGTGCCAGCACCCCGGGGACAGGAGAGAATTCACCCCTCCACTTT.

V gene TRBV4-3 combines with J gene TRBJ2-1; 10 nucleotides line up with TRBD2. With 4 bases clipped from V and 7 bases from J, the junction kept 10 bases outside the gene matches. Germline V gives CDR1 LGHNA, CDR2 YSLEER. This CDR3 is 16 amino acids long. The CDR3 nucleotides are TGCGCCAGCAGCCCCAGCGGGAGGGCCTCGTGGAATGAGCAGTTCTTC. Translated, it gives CASSPSGRASWNEQFF.

The chain joins TRBV28 to TRBJ1-1; D ambiguous. V was shortened by 3 bases and J by 0 bases, with 14 bases between the two germline ends. This CDR3 is built from 16 residues. Germline-derived CDR1 and CDR2 are MDHEN and SYDVKM. CDR3 loop: CASSLGRAGLNTEAFF. In DNA, the CDR3 is TGTGCCAGCAGTTTGGGGAGAGCGGGCCTGAACACTGAAGCTTTCTTT.

The rearrangement joins TRBV28 to TRBJ1-5; no firm D call. The CDR3 is 14 residues long. V was trimmed by 6 bases and J by 2 bases, leaving 11 bases between them. Germline V gene data show CDR1 as MDHEN and CDR2 as SYDVKM. CDR3 sequence reads: CASSAGGGNQPQHF. CDR3 nucleotides: TGTGCCAGCAGCGCCGGTGGGGGCAATCAGCCCCAGCATTTT.